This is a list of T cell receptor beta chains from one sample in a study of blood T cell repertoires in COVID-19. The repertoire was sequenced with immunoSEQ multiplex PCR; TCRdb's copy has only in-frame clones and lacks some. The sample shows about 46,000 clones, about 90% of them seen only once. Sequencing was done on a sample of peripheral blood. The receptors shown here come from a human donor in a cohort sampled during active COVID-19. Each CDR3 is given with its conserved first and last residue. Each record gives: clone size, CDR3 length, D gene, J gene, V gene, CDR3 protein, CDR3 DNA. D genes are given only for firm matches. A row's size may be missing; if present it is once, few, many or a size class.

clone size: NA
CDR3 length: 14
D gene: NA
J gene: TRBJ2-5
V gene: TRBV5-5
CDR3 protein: CASSLYGGAETQYF
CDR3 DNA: TGTGCCAGCAGCTTGTATGGAGGGGCAGAGACCCAGTACTTC

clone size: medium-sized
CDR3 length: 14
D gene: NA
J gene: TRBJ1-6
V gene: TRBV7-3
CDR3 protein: CASSLTGVNSPLHF
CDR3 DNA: TGTGCCAGCAGCTTAACCGGGGTAAATTCACCCCTCCACTTT

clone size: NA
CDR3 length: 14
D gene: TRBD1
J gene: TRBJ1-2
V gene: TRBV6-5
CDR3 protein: CASRSQGAGYGYTF
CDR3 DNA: TGTGCCAGCAGGTCACAGGGGGCTGGCTATGGCTACACCTTC

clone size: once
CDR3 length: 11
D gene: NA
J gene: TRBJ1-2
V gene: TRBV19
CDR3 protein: CASSSGYGYTF
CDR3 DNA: TGTGCCAGTAGCTCAGGGTATGGCTACACCTTC

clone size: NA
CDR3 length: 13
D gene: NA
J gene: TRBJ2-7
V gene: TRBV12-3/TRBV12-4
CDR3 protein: CASSKLFTYEQYF
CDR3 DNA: TGTGCCAGCAGCAAGCTCTTTACCTACGAGCAGTACTTC

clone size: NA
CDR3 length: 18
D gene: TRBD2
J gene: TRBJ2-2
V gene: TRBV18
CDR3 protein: CASSSRTSGGADAGELFF
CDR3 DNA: TGTGCCAGCTCATCCCGGACTAGCGGGGGGGCCGACGCCGGGGAGCTGTTTTTT

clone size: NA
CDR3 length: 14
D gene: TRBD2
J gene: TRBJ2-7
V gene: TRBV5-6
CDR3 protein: CASSLRGRVYEQYF
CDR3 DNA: TGTGCCAGCAGCTTGCGCGGGAGGGTCTACGAGCAGTACTTC

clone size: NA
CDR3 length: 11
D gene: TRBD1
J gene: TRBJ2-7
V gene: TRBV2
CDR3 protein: CAKGQPDEQYF
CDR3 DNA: TGTGCCAAGGGACAGCCCGACGAGCAGTACTTC

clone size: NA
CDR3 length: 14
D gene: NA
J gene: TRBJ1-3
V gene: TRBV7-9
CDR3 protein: CASSLARDGNTIYF
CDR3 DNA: TGTGCCAGCAGCTTAGCCCGGGATGGAAACACCATATATTTT

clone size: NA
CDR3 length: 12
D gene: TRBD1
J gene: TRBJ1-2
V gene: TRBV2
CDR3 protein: CASEGQHYGYTF
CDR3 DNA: TGTGCCAGTGAGGGACAGCACTATGGCTACACCTTC

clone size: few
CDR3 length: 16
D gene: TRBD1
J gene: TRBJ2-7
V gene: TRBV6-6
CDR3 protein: CASSLQRTGEGYEQYF
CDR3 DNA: TGTGCCAGCAGCCTACAAAGGACAGGGGAGGGGTACGAGCAGTACTTC

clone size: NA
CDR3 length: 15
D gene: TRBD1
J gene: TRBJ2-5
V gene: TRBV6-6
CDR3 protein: CASSDTGERQETQYF
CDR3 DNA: TGTGCCAGCAGTGATACAGGGGAGAGACAAGAGACCCAGTACTTC

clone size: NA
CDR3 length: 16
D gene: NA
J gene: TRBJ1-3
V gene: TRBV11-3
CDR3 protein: CASSPSETAPGNTIYF
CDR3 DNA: TGTGCCAGCAGCCCCTCAGAGACAGCCCCCGGAAACACCATATATTTT

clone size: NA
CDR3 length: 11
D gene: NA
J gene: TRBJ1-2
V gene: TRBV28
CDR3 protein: CASSLRGGYTF
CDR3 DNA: TGTGCCAGCAGCCTGCGGGGCGGCTACACCTTC

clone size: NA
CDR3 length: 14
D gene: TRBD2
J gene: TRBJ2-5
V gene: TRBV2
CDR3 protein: CASSEGLAGETQYF
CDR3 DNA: TGTGCCAGCAGTGAAGGGCTAGCGGGAGAGACCCAGTACTTC

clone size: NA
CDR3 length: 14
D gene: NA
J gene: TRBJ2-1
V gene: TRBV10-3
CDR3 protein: CATLYSLLYNEQFF
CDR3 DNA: TGTGCCACTCTATACAGCTTGCTCTACAATGAGCAGTTCTTC

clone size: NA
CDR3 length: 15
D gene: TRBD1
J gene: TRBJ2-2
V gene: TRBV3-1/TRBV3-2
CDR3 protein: CASSQVGTGVGELFF
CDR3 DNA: TGTGCCAGCAGCCAAGTGGGGACAGGGGTCGGGGAGCTGTTTTTT

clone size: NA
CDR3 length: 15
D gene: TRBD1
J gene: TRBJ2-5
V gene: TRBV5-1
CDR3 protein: CASRGTGGSQETQYF
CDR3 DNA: TGCGCCAGCAGGGGGACAGGAGGGTCCCAAGAGACCCAGTACTTC

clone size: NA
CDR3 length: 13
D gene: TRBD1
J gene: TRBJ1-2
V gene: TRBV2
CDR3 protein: CASPWDSEYGYTF
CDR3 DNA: TGTGCCAGTCCGTGGGACAGTGAATATGGCTACACCTTC

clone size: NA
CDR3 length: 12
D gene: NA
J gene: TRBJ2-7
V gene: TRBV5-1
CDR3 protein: CASSPPSYEQYF
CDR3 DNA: TGCGCCAGCAGTCCCCCCAGCTACGAGCAGTACTTC

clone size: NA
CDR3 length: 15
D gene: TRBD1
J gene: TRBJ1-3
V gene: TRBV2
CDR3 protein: CASSGGQGIGDTIYF
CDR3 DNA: TGTGCCAGCAGTGGGGGACAGGGAATTGGGGACACCATATATTTT

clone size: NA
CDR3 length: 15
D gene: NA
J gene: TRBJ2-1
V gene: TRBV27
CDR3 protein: CASSFQLALGSEQFF
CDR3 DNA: TGTGCCAGCAGTTTTCAACTAGCTTTAGGAAGTGAGCAGTTCTTC

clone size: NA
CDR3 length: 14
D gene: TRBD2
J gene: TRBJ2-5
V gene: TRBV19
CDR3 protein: CASNGGGASETQYF
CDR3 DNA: TGTGCCAGTAACGGCGGGGGGGCCTCGGAGACCCAGTACTTC

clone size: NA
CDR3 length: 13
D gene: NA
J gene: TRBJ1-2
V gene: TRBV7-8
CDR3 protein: CASSRRDGYGYTF
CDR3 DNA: TGTGCCAGCAGCCGGCGGGACGGCTATGGCTACACCTTC

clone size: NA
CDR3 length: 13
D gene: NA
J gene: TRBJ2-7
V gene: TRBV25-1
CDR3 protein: CASSEQGPYEQYF
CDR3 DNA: TGTGCCAGCAGTGAACAGGGTCCCTACGAGCAGTACTTC

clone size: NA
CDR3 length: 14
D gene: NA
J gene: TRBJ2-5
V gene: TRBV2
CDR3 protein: CASSGLGGEETQYF
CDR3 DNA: TGTGCCAGCAGTGGTCTCGGGGGAGAAGAGACCCAGTACTTC

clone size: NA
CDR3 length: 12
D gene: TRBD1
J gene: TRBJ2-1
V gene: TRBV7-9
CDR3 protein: CASQDTGGEQFF
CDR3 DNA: TGTGCCAGTCAAGATACAGGGGGTGAGCAGTTCTTC

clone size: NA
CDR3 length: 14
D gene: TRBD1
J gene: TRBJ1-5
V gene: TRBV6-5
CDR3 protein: CASFPGQGNQPQHF
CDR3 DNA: TGTGCCAGCTTCCCAGGACAGGGGAATCAGCCCCAGCATTTT

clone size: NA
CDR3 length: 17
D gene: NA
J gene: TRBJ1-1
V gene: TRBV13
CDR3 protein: CASSLQPRGEGRTEAFF
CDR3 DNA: TGTGCCAGCAGCTTACAACCCAGGGGCGAGGGACGCACTGAAGCTTTCTTT

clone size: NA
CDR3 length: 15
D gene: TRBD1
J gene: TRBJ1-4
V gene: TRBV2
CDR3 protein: CASSDKGTGREKLFF
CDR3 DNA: TGTGCCAGCAGTGATAAGGGGACAGGGCGGGAAAAACTGTTTTTT

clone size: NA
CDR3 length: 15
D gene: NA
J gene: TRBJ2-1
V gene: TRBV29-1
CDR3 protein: CSVGAGDISYNEQFF
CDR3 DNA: TGCAGCGTGGGCGCAGGCGACATTAGCTACAATGAGCAGTTCTTC

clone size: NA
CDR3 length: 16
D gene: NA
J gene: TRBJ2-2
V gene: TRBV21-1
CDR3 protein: CARPFPCRGRTGELFF
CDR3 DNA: TGTGCCAGGCCTTTCCCCTGCAGGGGACGCACCGGGGAGCTGTTTTTT

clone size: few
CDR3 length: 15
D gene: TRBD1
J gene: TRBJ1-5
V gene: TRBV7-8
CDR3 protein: CASSLTGAHNQPQHF
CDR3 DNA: TGTGCCAGCAGCTTAACAGGGGCGCACAATCAGCCCCAGCATTTT

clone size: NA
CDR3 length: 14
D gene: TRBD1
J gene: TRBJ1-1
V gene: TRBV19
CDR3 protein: CASSTDRANTEAFF
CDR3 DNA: TGTGCCAGTAGTACGGACAGGGCGAACACTGAAGCTTTCTTT

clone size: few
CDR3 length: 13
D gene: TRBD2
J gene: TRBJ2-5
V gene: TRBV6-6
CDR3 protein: CASARGSGETQYF
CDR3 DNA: TGTGCCAGCGCGCGGGGGTCGGGGGAGACCCAGTACTTC

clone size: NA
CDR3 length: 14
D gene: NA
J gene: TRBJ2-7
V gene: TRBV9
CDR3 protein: CAFLSAGQYYEQYF
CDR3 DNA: TGTGCCTTCCTTTCCGCAGGGCAGTACTACGAGCAGTACTTC

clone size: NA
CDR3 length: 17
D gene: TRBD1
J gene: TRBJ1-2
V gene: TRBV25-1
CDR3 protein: CASSNRDRDPINYGYTF
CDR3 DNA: TGTGCCAGCAGTAACCGGGACAGGGACCCCATTAACTATGGCTACACCTTC

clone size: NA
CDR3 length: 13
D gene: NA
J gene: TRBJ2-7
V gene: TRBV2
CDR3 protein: CASSSPAGRGQYF
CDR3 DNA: TGTGCCAGCAGTTCCCCCGCGGGAAGGGGGCAGTACTTC

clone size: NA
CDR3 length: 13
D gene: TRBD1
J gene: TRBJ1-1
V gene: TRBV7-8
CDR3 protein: CASSLWDRGLWIF
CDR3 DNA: TGTGCCAGCAGCTTATGGGACAGGGGGCTGTGGATCTTT

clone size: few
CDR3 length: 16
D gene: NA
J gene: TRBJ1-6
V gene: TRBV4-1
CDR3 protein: CASSQAVGGWGSPLHF
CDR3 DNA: TGCGCCAGCAGCCAAGCGGTAGGGGGATGGGGTTCACCCCTCCACTTT

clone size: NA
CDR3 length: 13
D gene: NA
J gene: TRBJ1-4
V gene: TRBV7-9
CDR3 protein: CASSSQRNEKLFF
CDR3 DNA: TGTGCCAGCAGCTCACAGCGGAATGAAAAACTGTTTTTT

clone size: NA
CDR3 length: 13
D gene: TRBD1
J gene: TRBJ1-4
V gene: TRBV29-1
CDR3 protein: CSVDSGTDEKLFF
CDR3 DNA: TGCAGCGTTGACTCCGGGACAGATGAAAAACTGTTTTTT